A single sample is the source of the 11 T cell receptor beta chains below, sequenced in a study of CD8 T cells in Susac syndrome. Random hexamers were used to reverse transcribe the RNA input (roughly 0.5 to 1 ug). TCRdb independently ran MiXCR on the immunoSEQ multiplex PCR reads; one entry per CDR3 protein. Of 95,000 to 150,000 distinct CDR3 sequences listed, around 94% are singletons. Sequenced input: CD8+ T cells from PBMCs. The receptors derive from a human donor with Susac syndrome.

The count of this clonotype is one. The chain combines TRBV21-1 with TRBJ2-7; TRBD1, the table's D call, was not compared with the DNA. TRBV21-1 is deemed a pseudogene. This CDR3 is built from 16 residues. The CDR3 reads CASSKYRQVSTYEQYF. CDR3 bases: TGTGCCAGCAGCAAATACCGACAGGTGTCAACCTACGAGCAGTACTTC.

The V and J genes are TRBV25-1 and TRBJ1-1; D not certain. The V end lost 4 bases, the J end lost 6 bases, and 6 bases lay between the germline ends. The CDR3 runs 11 residues. Per germline, CDR1 MGHDK and CDR2 SYGVNS. Written as DNA, the CDR3 is TGTGCCAGCAGTGGGACGGCTGAAGCTTTCTTT. Its translation is CASSGTAEAFF.

The rearrangement links TRBV24-1 to TRBJ1-1; possible D gene TRBD1, 5 bases. The germline V gene encodes CDR1 KGHDR and CDR2 SFDVKD. The CDR3 totals 12 residues. Trimming shortened V by 3 bases and J by 5 bases, and 6 bases separated the two germline ends. CDR3 region: CATSDGGTEAFF. CDR3 sequence (DNA): TGTGCCACCAGTGATGGGGGGACTGAAGCTTTCTTT.

This rearrangement joins TRBV3-1 to TRBJ2-7, with D tentatively TRBD2 (6 bases). Germline V lookup: CDR1 LGHDT, CDR2 YNNKEL (reference sequence). The CDR3 length is 15 residues. The V gene lost 1 base and the J gene lost 3 bases, with 13 bases spanning the gap. The chain's CDR3 is CASSQGGGRGYEQYF. In DNA, the CDR3 is TGTGCCAGCAGCCAAGGGGGAGGACGGGGCTACGAGCAGTACTTC.

The rearrangement uses TRBV4-3 and TRBJ2-1; 8 nucleotides align to TRBD1. J gave up 15 bases and V 0 bases, and 10 bases lay outside the gene matches. Germline CDR1 LGHNA, CDR2 YSLEER. The length of the CDR3 is 14 residues. Here the CDR3 reads CASSQDQGAGGVFF. DNA for the CDR3: TGCGCCAGCAGCCAAGACCAGGGGGCCGGCGGTGTGTTCTTC.

The gene calls are TRBV5-4 and TRBJ2-3; D unresolved. V lost 3 bases and J 9 bases, leaving 8 bases between the germline ends. Germline CDR1 and CDR2: SGHNT and YYREEE (reference sequence). This CDR3 has 11 amino acids. CDR3 sequence reads: CASSSGPTQYF. In DNA, the CDR3 is TGTGCCAGCAGCTCGGGCCCAACGCAGTATTTT.

This clonotype has more than one count but fewer than ten. J is TRBJ2-3 and V is TRBV9; D gene uncertain. This CDR3 has 12 residues. Germline V gives CDR1 SGDLS, CDR2 YYNGEE. Between the trimmed V and J ends, which lost 5 bases and 4 bases, there was a span of 8 bases. The CDR3 DNA reads as TGTGCCAGCAGTCCTGGATCAGATACGCAGTATTTT. This encodes CASSPGSDTQYF.

The J gene is TRBJ1-2, the V gene TRBV9; TRBD1 might be the D (5 bases). Germline V gene sequence: CDR1 SGDLS, CDR2 YYNGEE. There are 15 residues in the CDR3. With 0 bases removed from V and 0 bases from J, the gap between germline ends came to 9 bases. Here the CDR3 DNA reads TGTGCCAGCAGCGTAGAAAGGGGCCCTAACTATGGCTACACCTTC. Residues: CASSVERGPNYGYTF.

This clonotype was detected only once. V gene TRBV20-1 combines with J gene TRBJ2-1; 10 bases fit TRBD2. Trimming removed 3 bases from V and 7 bases from J; junction bases left unmatched: 6. CDR3 length equals 14 residues. Germline V gene sequence: CDR1 DFQATT, CDR2 SNEGSKA (reference sequence). The CDR3 protein is CSASYSGGWNEQFF. The CDR3 DNA is TGCAGTGCTAGCTATAGCGGGGGGTGGAATGAGCAGTTCTTC.

The chain uses TRBV12-3 or TRBV12-4 and TRBJ1-5; 10 positions match TRBD1. CDR3 length: 13 amino acids. Germline trimming cut 10 bases from V and 5 bases from J; bases unmatched to any gene: 5. CDR3 nucleotides: TGTGCCACGGGACAGGGGTTACATCAGCCCCAGCATTTT. It specifies CATGQGLHQPQHF.

This chain joins TRBV2 and TRBJ2-1; TRBD2 agrees at 9 bases. The V gene's germline CDR1 is SNHLY and CDR2 FYNNEI. CDR3 length equals 15 residues. Trimming at V came to 3 bases and at J to 7 bases, leaving 7 bases not matched to a gene. CDR3 nucleotide sequence: TGTGCCAGCAGTGATGTGCGGGGGGGCTCGAATGAGCAGTTCTTC. Protein sequence: CASSDVRGGSNEQFF. Based on the CDR3 plus reference TRBV2 and TRBJ2-1, the full variable domain is EPEVTQTPSHQVTQMGQEVILRCVPISNHLYFYWYRQILGQKVEFLVSFYNNEISEKSEIFDDQFSVERPDGSNFTLKIRSTKLEDSAMYFCASSDVRGGSNEQFFGPGTRLTVL.